These T cell receptor beta chains were read from a single sample in a study of shared T cell receptors in the human thymus. Libraries were prepared by immunoSEQ multiplex PCR; TCRdb keeps only in-frame clonotypes and omits some of them. This table holds about 660,000 clones, approximately 90% found once. The sample also formed part of further work on human thymus T cells.

Sequencing was done on a sample of thymocytes. Receptors originate from a boy in the first two years of life with a congenital heart defect. CDR3s include the opening cysteine and the closing phenylalanine or tryptophan. Each record gives: J gene, V gene, D gene, clone size, CDR3 length, CDR3 protein, CDR3 DNA. D genes are given only for firm matches. Not all rows give a size; the values are once, few, many and, for expanded clones, a class.

TRBJ2-3,TRBV20-1,TRBD2,-,11,CSAVSGSQASF,TGCAGTGCCGTTAGCGGGAGCCAGGCGTCTTTT
TRBJ1-2,TRBV11-3,-,-,16,CASSLDLPGRDYGYTF,TGTGCCAGCAGCTTAGATCTGCCTGGGAGGGATTATGGCTACACCTTC
TRBJ2-3,TRBV14,-,-,17,CASSQDRARAEGDTQYF,TGTGCCAGCAGCCAAGATCGGGCTAGGGCTGAGGGAGATACGCAGTATTTT
TRBJ2-7,TRBV30,-,once,16,CAWSLEPGTSSYEQYF,TGTGCCTGGAGTCTTGAACCCGGGACAAGCTCCTACGAGCAGTACTTC
TRBJ2-5,TRBV11-1,TRBD1,-,16,CASSSDDRGVGETQYF,TGTGCCAGCAGCTCCGACGACAGGGGAGTCGGAGAGACCCAGTACTTC
TRBJ1-4,TRBV30,-,-,14,CAWSGLSINEKLFF,TGTGCCTGGAGTGGACTGAGTATTAATGAAAAACTGTTTTTT
TRBJ2-2,TRBV27,TRBD1,-,17,CASSKRGQGLDPGELFF,TGTGCCAGCAGCAAGAGGGGACAGGGTTTGGATCCCGGGGAGCTGTTTTTT
TRBJ2-1,TRBV5-1,-,-,11,CAPLEGNEQFF,TGCGCCCCCCTAGAGGGAAATGAGCAGTTCTTC
TRBJ2-1,TRBV4-2,-,few,16,CASSQGGGATYNEQFF,TGTGCCAGCAGCCAAGGGGGAGGTGCAACCTACAATGAGCAGTTCTTC
TRBJ2-7,TRBV4-3,TRBD2,-,16,CASSQDRRTRGREQYF,TGCGCCAGCAGCCAAGATAGGAGGACTAGAGGGCGCGAGCAGTACTTC
TRBJ2-1,TRBV19,TRBD2,-,14,CASTAGTSYNEQFF,TGTGCCAGTACCGCGGGGACTAGCTACAATGAGCAGTTCTTC
TRBJ2-2,TRBV18,TRBD1,-,16,CASSLTRDRGTGELFF,TGTGCCAGCTCACTCACCCGGGACAGGGGAACCGGGGAGCTGTTTTTT
TRBJ1-5,TRBV11-2,-,-,14,CASSLGGSNQPQHF,TGTGCCAGCAGCTTAGGAGGTAGCAATCAGCCCCAGCATTTT
TRBJ1-2,TRBV6-4,TRBD1,-,13,CASSVGQGGGYTF,TGTGCCAGCAGTGTGGGACAGGGGGGTGGCTACACCTTC
TRBJ2-3,TRBV7-6,-,-,16,CASSLGDGGRTDTQYF,TGTGCCAGCAGCTTAGGGGACGGGGGGCGCACAGATACGCAGTATTTT
TRBJ2-1,TRBV28,TRBD1,-,17,CASSFRQGVASYNEQFF,TGTGCCAGCAGTTTCCGACAGGGGGTAGCCTCCTACAATGAGCAGTTCTTC
TRBJ2-1,TRBV10-1,-,-,14,CANPPDCSYNEQFF,TGCGCCAACCCACCAGACTGTTCCTACAATGAGCAGTTCTTC
TRBJ1-3,TRBV25-1,-,-,15,CASMVPKASGNTIYF,TGTGCCAGCATGGTTCCGAAAGCCTCTGGAAACACCATATATTTT
TRBJ2-6,TRBV4-3,TRBD2,-,20,CASSQDRGLDKISGANVLTF,TGCGCCAGCAGCCAAGACCGGGGACTAGATAAAATCTCTGGGGCCAACGTCCTGACTTTC
TRBJ2-7,TRBV28,-,-,12,CASNRRSYEQYF,TGTGCCAGCAACAGGCGCTCCTACGAGCAGTACTTC
TRBJ2-3,TRBV2,TRBD2,-,17,CATSLLGLAGSTDTQYF,TGTGCCACCTCACTCCTCGGACTAGCGGGTTCAACAGATACGCAGTATTTT